A selection of T cell receptor beta chains follows, all from one sample in a study of OX40 agonist ivuxolimab in advanced cancers. The table came from immunoSEQ multiplex PCR; TCRdb's copy has only in-frame clones and leaves some out. Here the sample spans about 70,000 clones, about four fifths being singletons. This specimen consisted of CD4+ or CD8+ T cells sorted from blood, obtained in a trial of the OX40 agonist ivuxolimab. The source is an adult with an advanced solid tumor such as melanoma, head and neck, liver or kidney cancer. The conserved cysteine and the conserved F or W are not part of the CDR3 here. The order of the fields is J gene, V gene, clone size, D gene, CDR3 protein. The D gene is left open where the match is weak. Clone size appears in some rows only: once, few, many, or a class for an expanded clone.

TRBJ1-4 TRBV27 NA NA ASSPGPMGDEKLF
TRBJ2-3 TRBV10-1 NA TRBD1 ASNPPGQGIDTQY
TRBJ2-5 TRBV2 NA NA ASSEVDGSGETQY
TRBJ1-6 TRBV2 NA NA ASSEQPNSPLH
TRBJ1-5 TRBV6-1 once NA ASSEHSNQPQH
TRBJ2-7 TRBV7-8 medium-sized TRBD1 ASSWGTGVPYEQY
TRBJ1-1 TRBV19 NA NA ASSTMTVMNTEAF
TRBJ2-4 TRBV6-6 few TRBD2 ASSYGGVESKNIQY
TRBJ1-6 TRBV7-8 few TRBD1 ASSLGGNSPLH
TRBJ1-2 TRBV6-1 NA NA ASGRVGGYT
TRBJ1-6 TRBV4-2 few TRBD1 ASSQGQGNSPLH
TRBJ1-3 TRBV4-3 NA NA ASSQDQESSGNTIY
TRBJ2-3 TRBV5-1 NA NA ASSRVGESTDTQY
TRBJ2-2 TRBV7-2 NA TRBD1 ASSLQGVAGELF
TRBJ1-2 TRBV6-6 NA NA ASSNRALQNPHGYT
TRBJ2-7 TRBV7-8 few TRBD2 ASSSRTSGSYEQY
TRBJ1-3 TRBV5-1 once NA ASSLAGTPGNTIY
NA TRBV7-9 NA NA ASSSGLEQY
TRBJ2-5 TRBV5-1 once NA ASSFRPGWDQETQY
TRBJ2-7 TRBV28 NA NA ASSLTSREQY
TRBJ1-5 TRBV19 NA TRBD1 ASSAHFYSTGQPQH
TRBJ2-7 TRBV2 NA TRBD2 ASSEAGGPYEQY
TRBJ1-6 TRBV6-5 NA NA ASSYRQGNNSPLH
TRBJ1-5 TRBV6-5 NA NA ASTQGPNQPQH
TRBJ2-1 TRBV7-2 once TRBD1 ASSFPTGGPPL
TRBJ2-1 TRBV28 NA NA ASSLQGGDNEQF
NA TRBV2 NA NA ASGGRSYEQY
TRBJ2-2 TRBV6-1 NA NA ASSERGFLTGELF
TRBJ2-2 TRBV14 NA NA ASSQERLAGTGELF
TRBJ2-1 TRBV4-1 NA NA ASSQPSLLNEQF
TRBJ1-2 TRBV19 few TRBD1 ASQPTGTGYGYT
TRBJ1-1 TRBV7-2 once NA ASSLVAGTEAF
TRBJ1-5 TRBV2 few TRBD1 ASTGTVGQPQH
TRBJ2-7 TRBV21-1 NA NA ASSPHRGFLPRDYEQY